The source of this TCR beta chain is a study of blood T cell repertoires in COVID-19 (dated by TCRdb to the early 2020s). For context, the study as a whole: The collaborator samples originated in the United States, Italy and Spain and spanned the acute and convalescent phases of COVID-19. Where HLA class I and class II types were available, the types were taken from metadata supplied by the sample provider, not from assay-based typing. The dataset comprised deeply sampled blood TCRbeta repertoires from subjects exposed to, actively infected with, or recovered from COVID-19. Sample metadata almost always included a de-identified subject ID, COVID-19 status, age in years and sex. Samples were obtained from the ongoing ImmuneRACE study (first 160 participants) and from over 1,000 subjects provided by 6 global collaborators. The material from the prospective study consisted of cDNA or gDNA derived from T cells, B-cell-depleted T cells, or PBMCs. The repertoires were made available in a free public database intended to serve as a resource for research on the immune response to SARS-CoV-2. Paper-wide results and their limitations: How much clinical and demographic metadata was included differed by source and by participant, and the metadata was provided uncurated.

A second Seattle source provided samples from volunteer blood donors who had recovered from COVID-19. Whole blood was collected in K2EDTA tubes by collaborating institutions according to the institutions' own protocols. For TCRbeta analysis, collaborator samples were shipped as frozen whole blood, as isolated PBMCs, or as DNA extracted from either sample type. Including the terminal cysteine and phenylalanine, the CDR3 comprises 15 residues. CDR3 DNA is the only sequence kept; it has 45 bases, read in frame from the first base. The CDR1 and CDR2 encoded by the germline V gene are SGHRS and YFSETQ. Trimming takes 4 bases from V and 0 bases from J, and the germline ends sit 13 bases apart. As regards this clone: It lacks a known antigen. No much larger clonotype is one base removed from it; base qualities were not supplied.

The immunoSEQ Assay, a bias-controlled multiplex PCR, was used to amplify TCRbeta CDR3 regions from genomic DNA. In the source study's methods: The number of nucleated cells in each sample was estimated from the amplification of reference gene primers within the assay. To quantify the absolute abundance of each unique TCRbeta CDR3 rearrangement, sequence reads were collapsed and filtered. For each sample, productive Simpson clonality was calculated as the square root of Simpson's diversity index across productive rearrangements. TCRdb mirrors the immuneACCESS table, restricted to in-frame sequences. Some clones are absent from its copies; in checked studies, under half trace to an unresolved V gene, and the reason for the others is unknown. Clone size and the V and J calls come from that table; the DNA yielded D and trimming. The sample records 110,000 or so clones, approximately 87% of which are singletons. In total, the top ten clones hold approximately 7.2% of the sample.

This clonotype was sampled from a man between 65 and 85 years old who had recovered from COVID-19. The rearrangement combines TRBV5-1 with TRBJ1-2, with a weak D call of TRBD1 (5 bases match). The specimen sequenced was peripheral blood. CDR3 reads: CASSPGLLANYGYTF. The DNA sequence is as follows: TGCGCCAGCAGCCCGGGACTGCTAGCTAACTATGGCTACACCTTC. Reference TRBV5-1 and TRBJ1-2 proteins supply the regions before and after the CDR3; the full variable domain is: KAGVTQTPRYLIKTRGQQVTLSCSPISGHRSVSWYQQTPGQGLQFLFEYFSETQRNKGNFPGRFSGRQFSNSRSEMNVSTLELGDSALYLCASSPGLLANYGYTFGSGTRLTVV.